The 13 T cell receptor beta chains presented below share a single source sample, sequenced in a study of T cells in Graves' hyperthyroidism and ophthalmopathy. Amplification of TCR beta CDR3 regions was performed using RNA transcripts as template. An initial round of RT-PCR targeting the TCR CDR3 relied on the HTBI primer set. TCRdb reprocessed the multiplex PCR reads via MiXCR and lists one record per CDR3 protein. The table records over 150,000 distinct CDR3 sequences, about a sixth of them present only once. The sequencing sample was made of blood. The receptors were sampled from a woman aged 45-65 years with Graves' hyperthyroidism.

Only a few counts were recorded for this clonotype. This chain joins TRBV19 and TRBJ2-7, with TRBD2 identical over 8 bases. Germline lookup yields CDR1 LNHDA and CDR2 SQIVND (reference sequence). The CDR3 extends over 13 amino acids. V dropped 4 bases and J dropped 8; count of bases not matched to a gene: 7. This CDR3 reads CASSKSSGNKQYF. The CDR3 DNA reads TGTGCCAGTAGTAAAAGTAGCGGGAACAAGCAGTACTTC.

The gene calls are TRBV6-2 or TRBV6-3 and TRBJ2-1, with TRBD2 matching 9 bases. CDR1 and CDR2 from the germline V gene are MNHEY and SVGEGT. The CDR3 is 18 residues long. Trimming took 4 bases from V and 2 from J; bases not matched to a gene: 12. CDR3 in amino acids: CASSSTGSGRSPYNEQFF. The CDR3, as DNA: TGTGCCAGCAGTTCCACAGGGAGCGGGAGGAGTCCCTACAATGAGCAGTTCTTC.

Ten or more counts support this clonotype. V usage is TRBV14 and J usage is TRBJ1-1; 8 bases are shared with TRBD1. Per germline, CDR1 SGHDN and CDR2 FVKESK. Trimming at V came to 6 bases and at J to 1 base, leaving 4 bases not matched to a gene. CDR3 length: 14 amino acids. This CDR3 reads CASRRQGSNTEAFF. CDR3 nucleotides: TGTGCCAGCAGACGACAGGGGTCGAACACTGAAGCTTTCTTT.

Ten or more counts support this clonotype. The J gene is TRBJ2-1, the V gene TRBV20-1; D not resolved. V gave up 6 bases and J gave up 6 bases, with 18 bases separating them. In germline, CDR1 is DFQATT, CDR2 SNEGSKA (reference sequence). This CDR3 is 14 amino acids long. The CDR3 protein is CSAGSQVWANEQFF. The DNA for the CDR3 is TGCAGTGCGGGGTCTCAAGTTTGGGCCAATGAGCAGTTCTTC.

This clonotype was detected ten times or more. The genes are TRBV28 and TRBJ1-1; D call uncertain. Looked up from germline, CDR1 is MDHEN and CDR2 is SYDVKM. There are 12 residues in the CDR3. The V end was cut by 6 bases, the J end by 7 bases, with 12 bases between. The CDR3, as DNA: TGTGCCAGCAGACTCAGGACGGTTGAAGCTTTCTTT. Translating gives CASRLRTVEAFF.

This clonotype occurred many times. The chain is built from TRBV20-1 and TRBJ2-7; D is perhaps TRBD1 (6 bases). Between the trimmed V and J ends, which lost 2 bases and 1 base, there was a span of 12 bases. The V gene's germline CDR1 is DFQATT and CDR2 SNEGSKA (reference sequence). The CDR3 is made up of 14 amino acids. For the CDR3, the DNA is TGCAGTGCTAGACACCAACAGGGATCCTACGAGCAGTACTTC. Amino acid sequence: CSARHQQGSYEQYF.

This clonotype was picked up many times. The chain couples TRBV5-6 to TRBJ2-3; TRBD2 agrees at 8 bases. Germline CDR1 reads SGHDT; CDR2 reads YYEEEE. The CDR3 is 15 residues long. J lost 9 bases, V lost 4 bases, and 13 bases had no gene match. The CDR3 DNA reads as TGTGCCAGCAGCCCTAGGAGCGGGAGCTCTCCGACGCAGTATTTT. Its translation is CASSPRSGSSPTQYF.

Only a few counts were recorded for this clonotype. CDR3: CSARDSTSGPYEQYF. CDR3 nucleotides: TGCAGTGCTAGAGATTCCACTAGCGGACCCTACGAGCAGTACTTC. V and J are TRBV20-1 and TRBJ2-7; TRBD2 agrees at 8 bases. CDR1 DFQATT and CDR2 SNEGSKA come from the germline V gene (reference sequence). V was pared by 0 bases and J by 2 bases, with 6 bases of the junction left unmatched. This CDR3 comprises 15 residues.

The CDR3 protein is CSASGTGSRANVLTF. CDR3 sequence (DNA): TGCAGTGCTTCCGGGACGGGCTCCCGGGCCAACGTCCTGACTTTC. The V call is TRBV20-1, the J call TRBJ2-6, with D perhaps matching TRBD1 or TRBD2 (5 bases each). The CDR3 loop spans 15 amino acids. Per germline, CDR1 DFQATT and CDR2 SNEGSKA (reference sequence). V lost 5 bases and J 5 bases, leaving 16 bases between the germline ends.

This chain uses TRBV7-9 with TRBJ1-6; D might be TRBD1 (5 bases). CDR3 size: 14 residues. V was trimmed by 3 bases and J by 7 bases, leaving 10 bases between them. The germline V gene encodes CDR1 SEHNR and CDR2 FQNEAQ (reference sequence). The CDR3 spells CASSFQGGNSPLHF. CDR3 nucleotide sequence: TGTGCCAGCAGCTTCCAGGGTGGGAATTCACCCCTCCACTTT.

The chain carries TRBV27 and TRBJ2-7; 10 nucleotides match TRBD2. CDR3 length: 15 residues. V shed 2 bases, J shed 4 bases, and the junction held 5 bases outside the gene matches. CDR1 and CDR2 from the germline V gene are MNHEY and SMNVEV (reference sequence). CDR3 region: CASSLEREGQYEQYF. The CDR3, as DNA: TGTGCCAGCAGTTTAGAGCGGGAGGGCCAATACGAGCAGTACTTC.

This clonotype was counted at least ten times. The genes are TRBV4-1 and TRBJ2-7; D may be TRBD2 (6 bases). The CDR3 has 15 residues. In germline, CDR1 is MGHRA, CDR2 YSYEKL. Deletions cut 1 base from V and 1 base from J, with 11 bases between. CDR3: CASSQGPAGSYEQYF. The CDR3 nucleotides read TGCGCCAGCAGCCAAGGCCCGGCGGGGTCCTACGAGCAGTACTTC.

This clonotype came up many times. The rearrangement uses TRBV3-1 and TRBJ2-1; 14 bases fit TRBD2. J was trimmed by 0 bases and V by 2 bases; bases with no gene match: 9. Looked up from germline, CDR1 is LGHDT and CDR2 is YNNKEL (reference sequence). This CDR3 is built from 20 residues. CDR3: CASSQPRTSGRSSSYNEQFF. CDR3 nucleotides: TGTGCCAGCAGCCAACCCAGGACTAGCGGGAGGTCGAGCTCCTACAATGAGCAGTTCTTC.